This TCR beta chain was identified during a study of shared clonotypes between healthy human individuals. CDR1 is SGDLS, CDR2 YYNGEE, per germline. This CDR3 has 15 residues. V was cut by 3 bases and J by 5 bases, with 17 bases left in between. Repertoires were generated with immunoSEQ multiplex PCR, while TCRdb's copy carries only in-frame clones and drops some. The repertoire includes 2 million to 3 million clones, roughly 93% of them detected once, and 0.36% sits in the top ten. To note about this clone: Its matching antigen is unknown.

General observations from the study: Relative to memory subsets, naive subsets generally showed larger estimated richness.

This receptor was identified in a man between 18 and 35 years old in good health. Some clones in this sample may be carry-over from other donors' samples. The J gene is TRBJ2-5, the V gene TRBV9; D could derive from TRBD1 or TRBD2 (5 bases each). Input material: naive CD4+ T cells from PBMCs. Subset specified: CD45RA+ positively selected. The CDR3 region has the DNA TGTGCCAGCAGCGCCGAAACAGGTTGGGAGGAGACCCAGTACTTC. Its translation: CASSAETGWEETQYF. Using reference TRBV9 and TRBJ2-5 for the parts outside the CDR3, the full variable domain is DSGVTQTPKHLITATGQRVTLRCSPRSGDLSVYWYQQSLDQGLQFLIQYYNGEERAKGNILERFSAQQFPDLHSELNLSSLELGDSALYFCASSAETGWEETQYFGPGTRLLVL.